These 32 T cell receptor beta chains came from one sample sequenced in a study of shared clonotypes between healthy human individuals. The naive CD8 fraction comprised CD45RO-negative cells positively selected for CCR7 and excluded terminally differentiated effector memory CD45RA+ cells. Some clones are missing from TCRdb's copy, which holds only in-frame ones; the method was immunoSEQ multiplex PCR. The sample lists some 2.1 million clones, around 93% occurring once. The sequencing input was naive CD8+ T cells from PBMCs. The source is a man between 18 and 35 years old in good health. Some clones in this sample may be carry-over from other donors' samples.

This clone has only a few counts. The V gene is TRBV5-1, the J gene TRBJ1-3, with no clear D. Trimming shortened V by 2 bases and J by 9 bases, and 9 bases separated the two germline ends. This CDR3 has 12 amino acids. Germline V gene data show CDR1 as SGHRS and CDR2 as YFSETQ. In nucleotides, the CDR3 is TGCGCCAGCAGCTTTGACGATCGCACCATATATTTT. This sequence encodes CASSFDDRTIYF.

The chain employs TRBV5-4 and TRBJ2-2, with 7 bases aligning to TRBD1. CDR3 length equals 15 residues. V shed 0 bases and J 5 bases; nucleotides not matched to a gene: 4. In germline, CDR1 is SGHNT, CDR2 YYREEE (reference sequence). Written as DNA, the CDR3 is TGTGCCAGCAGCTTGGATATGACAGGGACCGGGGAGCTGTTTTTT. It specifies CASSLDMTGTGELFF.

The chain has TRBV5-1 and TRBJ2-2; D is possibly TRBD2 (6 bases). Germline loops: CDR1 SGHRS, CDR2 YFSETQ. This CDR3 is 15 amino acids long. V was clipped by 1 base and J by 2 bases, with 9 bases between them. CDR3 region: CASSLRGLNTGELFF. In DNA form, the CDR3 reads TGCGCCAGCAGCTTGCGGGGACTTAACACCGGGGAGCTGTTTTTT.

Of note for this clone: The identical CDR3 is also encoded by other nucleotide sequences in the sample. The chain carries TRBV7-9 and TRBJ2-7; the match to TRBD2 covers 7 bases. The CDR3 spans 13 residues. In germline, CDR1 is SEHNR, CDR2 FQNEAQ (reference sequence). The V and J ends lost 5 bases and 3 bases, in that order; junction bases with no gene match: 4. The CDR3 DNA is TGTGCCAGCAGCGAAGGACTAGTCTACGAGCAGTACTTC. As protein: CASSEGLVYEQYF.

CDR3 loop: CASSLSLGTGEDYEQYF. CDR3 sequence (DNA): TGTGCCAGCAGTTTATCACTTGGGACAGGGGAAGACTACGAGCAGTACTTC. V is TRBV28 and J is TRBJ2-7; 10 bases align to TRBD1. There are 17 residues in the CDR3. The germline V gene encodes CDR1 MDHEN and CDR2 SYDVKM. V lost 1 base, J lost 3 bases, and 9 bases stayed unmatched.

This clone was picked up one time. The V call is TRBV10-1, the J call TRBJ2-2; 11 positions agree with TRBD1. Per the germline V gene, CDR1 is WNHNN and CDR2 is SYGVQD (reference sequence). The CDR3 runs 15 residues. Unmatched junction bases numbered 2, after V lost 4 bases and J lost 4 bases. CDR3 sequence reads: CASSGDRGATGELFF. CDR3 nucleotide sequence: TGCGCCAGCAGTGGGGACAGGGGGGCCACCGGGGAGCTGTTTTTT.

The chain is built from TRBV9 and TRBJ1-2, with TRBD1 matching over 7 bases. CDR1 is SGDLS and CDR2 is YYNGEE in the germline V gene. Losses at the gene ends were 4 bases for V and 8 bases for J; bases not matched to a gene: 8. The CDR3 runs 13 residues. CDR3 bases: TGTGCCAGCAGCCTCGGACAGGATGGGGGCTACACCTTC. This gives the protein CASSLGQDGGYTF.

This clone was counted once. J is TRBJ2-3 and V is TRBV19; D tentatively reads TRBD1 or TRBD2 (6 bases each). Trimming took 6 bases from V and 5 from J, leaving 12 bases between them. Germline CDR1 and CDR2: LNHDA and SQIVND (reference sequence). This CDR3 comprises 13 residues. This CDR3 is CASRLGGGDTQYF. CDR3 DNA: TGTGCCAGTAGGTTAGGGGGAGGAGATACGCAGTATTTT.

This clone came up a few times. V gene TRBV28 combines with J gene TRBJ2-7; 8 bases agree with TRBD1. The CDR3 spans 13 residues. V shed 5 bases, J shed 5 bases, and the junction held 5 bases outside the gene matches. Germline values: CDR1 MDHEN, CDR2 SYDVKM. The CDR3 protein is CASSDRGPNEQYF. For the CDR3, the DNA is TGTGCCAGCAGTGACAGGGGTCCGAACGAGCAGTACTTC. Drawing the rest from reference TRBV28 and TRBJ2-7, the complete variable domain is DVKVTQSSRYLVKRTGEKVFLECVQDMDHENMFWYRQDPGLGLRLIYFSYDVKMKEKGDIPEGYSVSREKKERFSLILESASTNQTSMYLCASSDRGPNEQYFGPGTRLTVT.

Written as DNA, the CDR3 is TGTGCCAGCAGTTACGATGGGCAGGGCGGCGAGCAGTACTTC. This gives the protein CASSYDGQGGEQYF. This chain links TRBV6-5 with TRBJ2-7, with D perhaps matching TRBD1 (5 bases). Looked up from germline, CDR1 is MNHEY and CDR2 is SVGAGI. The CDR3 has 14 amino acids. V dropped 2 bases and J dropped 6 bases, with 14 bases sitting between them.

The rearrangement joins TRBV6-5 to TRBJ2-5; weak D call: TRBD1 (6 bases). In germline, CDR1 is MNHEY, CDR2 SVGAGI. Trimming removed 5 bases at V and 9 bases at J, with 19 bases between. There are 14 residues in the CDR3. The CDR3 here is CASSPLRGGGPQYF. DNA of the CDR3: TGTGCCAGCAGTCCACTCAGGGGCGGCGGGCCCCAGTACTTC.

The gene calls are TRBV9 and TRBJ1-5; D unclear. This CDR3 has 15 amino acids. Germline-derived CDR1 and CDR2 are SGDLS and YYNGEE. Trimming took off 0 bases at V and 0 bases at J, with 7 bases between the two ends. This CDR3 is CASSVGLYSNQPQHF. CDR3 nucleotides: TGTGCCAGCAGCGTAGGACTCTATAGCAATCAGCCCCAGCATTTT.

CDR3 protein: CASSLGDGVLYEQYF. CDR3 nucleotide sequence: TGTGCCAGCTCACTCGGGGACGGAGTTCTGTACGAGCAGTACTTC. The genes are TRBV6-5 and TRBJ2-7; D may correspond to TRBD1 or TRBD2 (5 bases each). Looked up from germline, CDR1 is MNHEY and CDR2 is SVGAGI. The CDR3 is made up of 15 amino acids. V was shortened by 8 bases and J by 4 bases, with 21 bases between the two germline ends.

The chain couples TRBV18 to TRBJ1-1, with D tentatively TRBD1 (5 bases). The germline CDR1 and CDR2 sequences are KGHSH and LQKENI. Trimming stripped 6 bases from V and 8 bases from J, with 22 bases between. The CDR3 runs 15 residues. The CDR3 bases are TGTGCCAGCTCCAACCCTGCCTGGGGCTCCGGCGAAGCTTTCTTT. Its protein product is CASSNPAWGSGEAFF.

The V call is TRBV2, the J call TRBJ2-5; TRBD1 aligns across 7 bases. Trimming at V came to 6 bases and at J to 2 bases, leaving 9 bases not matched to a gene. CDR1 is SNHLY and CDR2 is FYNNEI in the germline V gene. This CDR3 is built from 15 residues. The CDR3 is CASRYRQGRQETQYF. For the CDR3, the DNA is TGTGCCAGCAGATATAGACAGGGTAGGCAAGAGACCCAGTACTTC. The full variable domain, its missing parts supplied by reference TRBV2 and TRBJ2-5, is EPEVTQTPSHQVTQMGQEVILRCVPISNHLYFYWYRQILGQKVEFLVSFYNNEISEKSEIFDDQFSVERPDGSNFTLKIRSTKLEDSAMYFCASRYRQGRQETQYFGPGTRLLVL.

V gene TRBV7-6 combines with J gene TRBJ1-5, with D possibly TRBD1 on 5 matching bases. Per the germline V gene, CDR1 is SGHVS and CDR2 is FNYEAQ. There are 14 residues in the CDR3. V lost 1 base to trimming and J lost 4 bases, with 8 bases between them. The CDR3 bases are TGTGCCAGCAGCTTAGGACAGTGGAATCAGCCCCAGCATTTT. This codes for CASSLGQWNQPQHF.

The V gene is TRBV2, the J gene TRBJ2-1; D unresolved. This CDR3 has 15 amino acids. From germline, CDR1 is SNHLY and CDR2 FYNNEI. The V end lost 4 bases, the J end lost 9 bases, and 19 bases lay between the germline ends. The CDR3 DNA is TGTGCCAGCAGTGTATTGGTCGGCGTGATGGGTGAGCAGTTCTTC. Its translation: CASSVLVGVMGEQFF. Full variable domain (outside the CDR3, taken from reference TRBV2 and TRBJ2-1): EPEVTQTPSHQVTQMGQEVILRCVPISNHLYFYWYRQILGQKVEFLVSFYNNEISEKSEIFDDQFSVERPDGSNFTLKIRSTKLEDSAMYFCASSVLVGVMGEQFFGPGTRLTVL.

DNA of the CDR3: TGTGCCAGCGATCGGGTGCGGGATTACCCGAGGAATGAGCAGTTCTTC. Translation: CASDRVRDYPRNEQFF. The gene calls are TRBV2 and TRBJ2-1; perhaps TRBD2 as D (6 bases). V was trimmed by 8 bases and J by 7 bases, leaving 24 bases between them. CDR1 SNHLY and CDR2 FYNNEI come from the germline V gene. The CDR3 consists of 16 residues.

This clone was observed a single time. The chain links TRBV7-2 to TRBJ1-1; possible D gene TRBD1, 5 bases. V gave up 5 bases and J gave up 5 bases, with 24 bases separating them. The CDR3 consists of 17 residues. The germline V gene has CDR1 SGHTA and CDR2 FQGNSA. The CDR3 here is CASSQTPRGGGWTEAFF. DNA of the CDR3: TGTGCCAGCAGCCAAACCCCGCGGGGCGGGGGGTGGACTGAAGCTTTCTTT.

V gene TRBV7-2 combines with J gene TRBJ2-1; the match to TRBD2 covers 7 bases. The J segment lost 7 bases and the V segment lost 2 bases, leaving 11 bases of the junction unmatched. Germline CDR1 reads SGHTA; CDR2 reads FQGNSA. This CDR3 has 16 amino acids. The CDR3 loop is CASSLWAAGPGNEQFF. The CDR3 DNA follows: TGTGCCAGCAGCTTATGGGCAGCGGGACCGGGGAATGAGCAGTTCTTC.

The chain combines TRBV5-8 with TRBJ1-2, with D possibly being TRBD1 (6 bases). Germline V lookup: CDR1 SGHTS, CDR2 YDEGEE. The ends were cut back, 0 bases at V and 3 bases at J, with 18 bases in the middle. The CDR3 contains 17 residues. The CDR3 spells CASSLDRYREGDYGYTF. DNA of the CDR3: TGTGCCAGCAGCTTGGACAGATACAGGGAAGGCGACTATGGCTACACCTTC.

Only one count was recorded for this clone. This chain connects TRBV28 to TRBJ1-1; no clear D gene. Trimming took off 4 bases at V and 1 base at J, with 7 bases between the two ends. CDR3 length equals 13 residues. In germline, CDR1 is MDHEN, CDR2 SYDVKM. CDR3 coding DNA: TGTGCCAGCAGTTATAGGTCGAACACTGAAGCTTTCTTT. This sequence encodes CASSYRSNTEAFF.

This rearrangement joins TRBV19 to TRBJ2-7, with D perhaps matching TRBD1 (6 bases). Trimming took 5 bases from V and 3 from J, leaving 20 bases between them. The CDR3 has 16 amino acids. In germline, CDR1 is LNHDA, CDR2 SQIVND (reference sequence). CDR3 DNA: TGTGCCAGTAGTCCGATAGACAGGTCTACTTTCTACGAGCAGTACTTC. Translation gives CASSPIDRSTFYEQYF.

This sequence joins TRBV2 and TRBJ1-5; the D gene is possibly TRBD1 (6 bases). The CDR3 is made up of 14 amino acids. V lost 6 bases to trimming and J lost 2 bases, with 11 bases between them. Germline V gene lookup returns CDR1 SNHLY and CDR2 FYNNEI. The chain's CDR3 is CASRGDTGNQPQHF. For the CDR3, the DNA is TGTGCCAGCAGGGGGGACACCGGCAATCAGCCCCAGCATTTT.

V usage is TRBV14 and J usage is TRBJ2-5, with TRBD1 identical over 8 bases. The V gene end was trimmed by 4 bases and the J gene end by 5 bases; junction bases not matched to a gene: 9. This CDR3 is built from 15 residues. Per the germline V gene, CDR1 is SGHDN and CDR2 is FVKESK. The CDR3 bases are TGTGCCAGCAGCCCAAGGACAGGGTTAATGGAGACCCAGTACTTC. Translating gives CASSPRTGLMETQYF.

CDR3 sequence (DNA): TGTGCCAGCAGCGTAGCTCCAGCAGACTACAATGAGCAGTTCTTC. It yields the protein CASSVAPADYNEQFF. The chain is built from TRBV9 and TRBJ2-1, with D unresolved. This CDR3 has 15 residues. V was pared by 0 bases and J by 3 bases, with 10 bases between. Germline assignment: CDR1 SGDLS and CDR2 YYNGEE.

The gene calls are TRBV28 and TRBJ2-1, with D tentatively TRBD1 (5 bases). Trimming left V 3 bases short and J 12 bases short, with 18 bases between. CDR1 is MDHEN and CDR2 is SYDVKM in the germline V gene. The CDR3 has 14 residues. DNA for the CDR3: TGTGCCAGCAGTTTGACGGGTACAGGAACATGGCAGTTCTTC. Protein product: CASSLTGTGTWQFF.

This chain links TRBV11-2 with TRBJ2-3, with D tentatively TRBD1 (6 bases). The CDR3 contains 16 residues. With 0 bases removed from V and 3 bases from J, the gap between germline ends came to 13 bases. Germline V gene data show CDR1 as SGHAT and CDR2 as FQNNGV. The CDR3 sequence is CASSLDLGGGTDTQYF. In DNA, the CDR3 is TGTGCCAGCAGCTTAGATCTAGGGGGTGGGACAGATACGCAGTATTTT. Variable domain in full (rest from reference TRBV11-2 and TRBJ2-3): EAGVAQSPRYKIIEKRQSVAFWCNPISGHATLYWYQQILGQGPKLLIQFQNNGVVDDSQLPKDRFSAERLKGVDSTLKIQPAKLEDSAVYLCASSLDLGGGTDTQYFGPGTRLTVL.

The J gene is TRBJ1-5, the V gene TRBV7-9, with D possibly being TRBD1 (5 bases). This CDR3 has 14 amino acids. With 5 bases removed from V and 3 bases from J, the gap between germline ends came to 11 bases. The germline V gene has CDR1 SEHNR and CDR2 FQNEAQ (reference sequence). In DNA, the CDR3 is TGTGCCAGCAGCGCGCAGGGAATCAATCAGCCCCAGCATTTT. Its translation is CASSAQGINQPQHF. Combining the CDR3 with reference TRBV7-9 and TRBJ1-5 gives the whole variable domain DTGVSQNPRHKITKRGQNVTFRCDPISEHNRLYWYRQTLGQGPEFLTYFQNEAQLEKSRLLSDRFSAERPKGSFSTLEIQRTEQGDSAMYLCASSAQGINQPQHFGDGTRLSIL.

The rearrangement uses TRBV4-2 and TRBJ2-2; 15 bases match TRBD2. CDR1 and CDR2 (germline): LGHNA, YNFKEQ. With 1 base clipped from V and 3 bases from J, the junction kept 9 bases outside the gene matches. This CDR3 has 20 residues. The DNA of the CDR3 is TGTGCCAGCAGCCAAGGGGGAGGACTAGCGGGAGGGCCACACACCGGGGAGCTGTTTTTT. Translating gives CASSQGGGLAGGPHTGELFF.

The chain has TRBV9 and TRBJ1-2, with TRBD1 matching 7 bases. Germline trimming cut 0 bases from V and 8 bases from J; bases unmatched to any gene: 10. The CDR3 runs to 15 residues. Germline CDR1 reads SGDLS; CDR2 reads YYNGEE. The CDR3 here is CASSVAGKGAGGYTF. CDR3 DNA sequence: TGTGCCAGCAGCGTAGCTGGAAAGGGGGCGGGCGGCTACACCTTC.

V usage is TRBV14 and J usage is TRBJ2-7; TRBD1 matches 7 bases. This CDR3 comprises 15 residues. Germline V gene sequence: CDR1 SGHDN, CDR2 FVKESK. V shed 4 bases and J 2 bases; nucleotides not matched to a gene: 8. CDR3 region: CASSLLRGQAYEQYF. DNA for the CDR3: TGTGCCAGCAGCCTCCTCCGAGGACAGGCCTACGAGCAGTACTTC. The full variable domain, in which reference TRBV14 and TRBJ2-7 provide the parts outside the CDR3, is EAGVTQFPSHSVIEKGQTVTLRCDPISGHDNLYWYRRVMGKEIKFLLHFVKESKQDESGMPNNRFLAERTGGTYSTLKVQPAELEDSGVYFCASSLLRGQAYEQYFGPGTRLTVT.